These 26 T cell receptor beta chains were all obtained from the same sample, sequenced in a study of T cells after somatic rescue of genetic block. Profiled with immunoSEQ multiplex PCR; TCRdb holds only in-frame clones, not every one. The sample lists some 90,000 clones, more than 80% seen once, with roughly 1.7% in the top ten. Sample: peripheral blood mononuclear cells (PBMCs). Source of these receptors: a woman aged 18-29 years.

This sequence joins TRBV5-1 and TRBJ2-3; 12 bases fit TRBD1. Looked up from germline, CDR1 is SGHRS and CDR2 is YFSETQ. This CDR3 spans 16 amino acids. J was trimmed by 2 bases and V by 4 bases; bases with no gene match: 5. CDR3 bases: TGCGCCAGCAGCGCGGGACAGGGGGCTGACACAGATACGCAGTATTTT. This encodes CASSAGQGADTDTQYF.

The chain is built from TRBV11-2 and TRBJ2-7; TRBD1 matches at 10 bases. The CDR3 is 19 residues long. V gave up 3 bases and J gave up 2 bases; unmatched junction bases: 16. Germline-derived CDR1 and CDR2 are SGHAT and FQNNGV. CDR3 sequence: CASSLWTGGGVPLPYEQYF. Written as DNA, the CDR3 is TGTGCCAGCAGCTTGTGGACAGGGGGGGGAGTCCCCCTACCCTACGAGCAGTACTTC.

The chain links TRBV4-3 to TRBJ2-7; D is undetermined. V was cut by 1 base and J by 0 bases, with 13 bases left in between. CDR1 is LGHNA and CDR2 is YSLEER in the germline V gene. This CDR3 comprises 16 residues. The CDR3 here is CASSQGSGSPSYEQYF. The CDR3 DNA sequence: TGCGCCAGCAGCCAAGGGTCGGGCAGTCCCTCCTACGAGCAGTACTTC.

V usage is TRBV28 and J usage is TRBJ1-4; D gene ambiguous. Germline CDR1 and CDR2: MDHEN and SYDVKM. CDR3 length: 12 amino acids. Trimming stripped 3 bases from V and 6 bases from J, with 5 bases between. The CDR3 nucleotides are TGTGCCAGCAGTTTGCAGGATGAAAAACTGTTTTTT. Translating gives CASSLQDEKLFF.

This chain joins TRBV19 and TRBJ1-5; TRBD1 matches 8 bases. CDR3 length: 16 amino acids. The germline V gene encodes CDR1 LNHDA and CDR2 SQIVND (reference sequence). J gave up 3 bases and V 4 bases, and 8 bases lay outside the gene matches. CDR3 bases: TGTGCCAGTAGTACCACAGGGGGGGGAAACAATCAGCCCCAGCATTTT. The encoded protein is CASSTTGGGNNQPQHF.

This chain connects TRBV9 to TRBJ2-7; D gene uncertain. The CDR3 length is 15 residues. Germline-derived CDR1 and CDR2 are SGDLS and YYNGEE. V was pared by 0 bases and J by 2 bases, with 12 bases between. CDR3 region: CASSVGGGSPYEQYF. The CDR3 bases are TGTGCCAGCAGCGTAGGCGGCGGTTCGCCCTACGAGCAGTACTTC. The variable domain in full, with the rest retrieved from reference TRBV9 and TRBJ2-7, is DSGVTQTPKHLITATGQRVTLRCSPRSGDLSVYWYQQSLDQGLQFLIQYYNGEERAKGNILERFSAQQFPDLHSELNLSSLELGDSALYFCASSVGGGSPYEQYFGPGTRLTVT.

The chain employs TRBV25-1 and TRBJ2-1; D call uncertain. V was shortened by 4 bases and J by 9 bases, with 16 bases between the two germline ends. The CDR3 covers 14 residues. CDR1 and CDR2 from the germline V gene are MGHDK and SYGVNS. CDR3 in amino acids: CASSGLALGLEQFF. DNA for the CDR3: TGTGCCAGCAGTGGACTCGCCCTAGGTCTTGAGCAGTTCTTC.

This sequence joins TRBV28 and TRBJ2-7; D may be TRBD2 (5 bases). V lost 5 bases and J lost 0, with 17 bases in between. Germline V CDR1 and CDR2: MDHEN, SYDVKM. The CDR3 extends over 16 amino acids. CDR3 nucleotides: TGTGCCAGCAGTCCCGGACTCCTATCCCTCTCCTACGAGCAGTACTTC. Protein product: CASSPGLLSLSYEQYF.

The chain uses TRBV5-8 and TRBJ2-6, with D unresolved. The CDR3 spans 15 residues. Germline V lookup: CDR1 SGHTS, CDR2 YDEGEE. V shed 2 bases and J shed 2 bases, with 8 bases lying between them. CDR3 DNA: TGTGCCAGCAGCTTACCCGGAACTGGGGCCAACGTCCTGACTTTC. Protein sequence: CASSLPGTGANVLTF.

The rearrangement uses TRBV4-2 and TRBJ1-1; D is perhaps TRBD1 (6 bases). Germline lookup yields CDR1 LGHNA and CDR2 YNFKEQ. V lost 0 bases and J 3 bases, leaving 17 bases between the germline ends. CDR3 length: 17 residues. The CDR3 bases are TGTGCCAGCAGCCAAGATTTCCGGCAGGGGTCTCACACTGAAGCTTTCTTT. Its protein is CASSQDFRQGSHTEAFF.

The chain couples TRBV6-5 to TRBJ1-2, with 7 bases fitting TRBD1. The CDR3 covers 14 residues. The V gene end was trimmed by 5 bases and the J gene end by 7 bases; junction bases not matched to a gene: 10. Germline CDR1 MNHEY, CDR2 SVGAGI. The CDR3 sequence is CASSPSTGSGGYTF. The CDR3 DNA reads TGTGCCAGCAGTCCATCGACAGGGTCCGGTGGCTACACCTTC.

This sequence joins TRBV6-1 and TRBJ1-4; 7 bases are a match to TRBD1. Germline CDR1 reads MNHNS; CDR2 reads SASEGT. This CDR3 has 16 residues. V shed 2 bases, J shed 10 bases, and the junction held 13 bases outside the gene matches. The CDR3, as DNA: TGTGCCAGCAGTGAACGGGGGAGACAGGGCGGGCCAAAACTGTTTTTT. Protein sequence: CASSERGRQGGPKLFF.

This chain connects TRBV27 to TRBJ2-5, with 9 bases that match TRBD1. This CDR3 spans 15 amino acids. Germline CDR1 is MNHEY and CDR2 is SMNVEV (reference sequence). J was trimmed by 3 bases and V by 4 bases; bases with no gene match: 6. The CDR3, as DNA: TGTGCCAGCAGTTGGGCCGGGACAGGGAAAGAGACCCAGTACTTC. It yields the protein CASSWAGTGKETQYF.

This chain links TRBV6-5 with TRBJ1-2, with D possibly being TRBD1 (5 bases). Germline V gene data show CDR1 as MNHEY and CDR2 as SVGAGI. This CDR3 has 16 residues. The V end lost 1 base, the J end lost 0 bases, and 12 bases lay between the germline ends. The CDR3 region is CASSYFLRGSNYGYTF. In nucleotides, the CDR3 is TGTGCCAGCAGTTACTTTTTGCGGGGGTCTAACTATGGCTACACCTTC.

This clone appeared once. The chain carries TRBV27 and TRBJ1-2, with TRBD1 identical over 8 bases. V gave up 5 bases and J gave up 8 bases; unmatched junction bases: 7. Looked up from germline, CDR1 is MNHEY and CDR2 is SMNVEV (reference sequence). The CDR3 contains 13 residues. CDR3 bases: TGTGCCAGCAGTCCCGGGACAGGTTACGGCTACACCTTC. It specifies CASSPGTGYGYTF.

The chain is built from TRBV18 and TRBJ2-3; D remains unclear. The germline V and J ends were trimmed by 4 bases and 0 bases, with 11 bases remaining between them. This CDR3 region has 15 residues. Germline V gene lookup returns CDR1 KGHSH and CDR2 LQKENI. The CDR3 is CASSRPLASTDTQYF. CDR3 in DNA: TGTGCCAGCTCACGGCCTTTGGCTAGCACAGATACGCAGTATTTT.

The chain uses TRBV29-1 and TRBJ1-1, with D perhaps matching TRBD1 (6 bases). The V and J ends lost 7 bases and 4 bases respectively, with 13 bases between them. CDR1 and CDR2 (germline): SQVTM, ANQGSEA. CDR3 length equals 12 residues. CDR3 residues: CSAGVAGTEAFF. CDR3 sequence (DNA): TGCAGCGCAGGGGTCGCGGGCACTGAAGCTTTCTTT.

This chain uses TRBV7-9 with TRBJ1-1; 9 bases match TRBD1. Trimming took 5 bases from V and 3 from J; bases not matched to a gene: 7. CDR3 size: 15 residues. Germline V gives CDR1 SEHNR, CDR2 FQNEAQ (reference sequence). The CDR3, as DNA: TGTGCCAGCAGCCAAGGGACAGGGCAGGACACTGAAGCTTTCTTT. This sequence encodes CASSQGTGQDTEAFF.

This sequence joins TRBV30 and TRBJ2-2, with 14 bases that match TRBD2. Germline V gene lookup returns CDR1 GTSNPN and CDR2 SVGIG (reference sequence). V lost 1 base and J lost 9; bases outside the gene matches: 13. CDR3 size: 18 residues. CDR3: CAWSARTSGRKGARELFF. The CDR3 nucleotides read TGTGCCTGGAGTGCAAGGACTAGCGGGAGGAAAGGAGCCCGGGAGCTGTTTTTT.

The chain employs TRBV7-9 and TRBJ1-4; D remains unclear. This CDR3 spans 16 amino acids. CDR1 and CDR2 (germline): SEHNR, FQNEAQ (reference sequence). V was pared by 4 bases and J by 5 bases, with 17 bases between. The CDR3 loop is CASSWSRPGGNEKLFF. CDR3 coding DNA: TGTGCCAGCAGCTGGAGCCGGCCAGGAGGGAATGAAAAACTGTTTTTT.

The chain joins TRBV15 to TRBJ2-5; 7 positions agree with TRBD2. The CDR3 extends over 14 amino acids. J gave up 7 bases and V 3 bases, and 8 bases lay outside the gene matches. The V gene's germline CDR1 is LNHNV and CDR2 YYDKDF (reference sequence). CDR3 sequence reads: CATSSVGGWWTQYF. In DNA, the CDR3 is TGTGCCACCAGCAGTGTCGGGGGGTGGTGGACCCAGTACTTC.

In this sample, this clone turned up once. The chain carries TRBV10-3 and TRBJ2-5; no clear D. V gave up 1 base and J gave up 5 bases, with 8 bases separating them. Per germline, CDR1 ENHRY and CDR2 SYGVKD. The CDR3 is made up of 13 amino acids. The chain's CDR3 is CAISEWGKETQYF. In DNA form, the CDR3 reads TGTGCCATCAGTGAGTGGGGTAAGGAGACCCAGTACTTC.

J is TRBJ2-5 and V is TRBV5-6, with 10 bases matching TRBD2. V trimming: 4 bases; J trimming: 3 bases; junction bases outside the gene matches: 9. Germline V lookup: CDR1 SGHDT, CDR2 YYEEEE. This CDR3 region has 16 residues. The CDR3 reads CASSPRASGRKETQYF. The CDR3 coding sequence is TGTGCCAGCAGCCCGAGGGCTAGCGGGAGAAAAGAGACCCAGTACTTC.

The rearrangement joins TRBV18 to TRBJ1-1; D is unclear. CDR3 length equals 16 residues. Germline CDR1 KGHSH, CDR2 LQKENI. Trimming pared 2 bases from V and 5 bases from J, leaving 18 bases between. The CDR3 sequence is CASSPTIVDLGTEAFF. DNA for the CDR3: TGTGCCAGCTCACCAACGATCGTGGACCTAGGAACTGAAGCTTTCTTT.

The V gene is TRBV4-3, the J gene TRBJ2-7; 14 bases map to TRBD2. The CDR3 has 15 residues. The J segment lost 6 bases and the V segment lost 5 bases, leaving 6 bases of the junction unmatched. CDR1 is LGHNA, CDR2 YSLEER, per germline. The chain's CDR3 is CASSSLTSGRAEQYF. Written as DNA, the CDR3 is TGCGCCAGCAGCTCCCTGACTAGCGGGAGGGCCGAGCAGTACTTC.

The V and J genes are TRBV5-4 and TRBJ1-4; perhaps TRBD1 as D (5 bases). V was clipped by 2 bases and J by 7 bases, with 12 bases between them. The length of the CDR3 is 14 residues. Germline V gene lookup returns CDR1 SGHNT and CDR2 YYREEE (reference sequence). The CDR3 is CASSLGGVGEKLFF. For the CDR3, the DNA is TGTGCCAGCAGCTTAGGAGGGGTCGGTGAAAAACTGTTTTTT.